The next 23 T cell receptor beta chains were all read from a single sample in a study of blood T cell repertoires in COVID-19. The repertoire was sequenced with immunoSEQ multiplex PCR; TCRdb's copy has only in-frame clones and lacks some. The table records around 20,000 clones, roughly 84% of them present only once. Sequencing used peripheral blood. The source is a human donor with active COVID-19. The donor label of this sample is uncertain.

The rearrangement joins TRBV6-1 to TRBJ2-3; no reliable D call. CDR3 length: 13 residues. CDR1 and CDR2 (germline): MNHNS, SASEGT. V shed 2 bases and J shed 10 bases, with 13 bases lying between them. CDR3 region: CASSESEVLPQYF. CDR3 nucleotides: TGTGCCAGCAGTGAATCCGAGGTTCTTCCGCAGTATTTT.

This sequence joins TRBV7-2 and TRBJ2-3, with a possible D match to TRBD2 (6 bases). The CDR3 runs 17 residues. V shed 5 bases and J shed 1 base, with 19 bases lying between them. The germline gives CDR1 SGHTA, CDR2 FQGNSA. The CDR3 DNA follows: TGTGCCAGCAGCCCCCGGTCGAGCGGGCCGCGCACAGATACGCAGTATTTT. Translation gives CASSPRSSGPRTDTQYF.

This clone was found a few times. The chain employs TRBV19 and TRBJ1-2; TRBD1 aligns across 10 bases. The CDR3 is 15 residues long. The germline gives CDR1 LNHDA, CDR2 SQIVND (reference sequence). V shed 6 bases and J 9 bases; nucleotides not matched to a gene: 13. The CDR3 region has the DNA TGTGCCAGTAGCTACCCCCGGGACAGGGGCTGGAGCTACACCTTC. Translated, it gives CASSYPRDRGWSYTF.

This sequence joins TRBV7-2 and TRBJ2-5; D unclear. This CDR3 spans 14 amino acids. In germline, CDR1 is SGHTA, CDR2 FQGNSA. Trimming removed 6 bases from V and 1 base from J, with 12 bases in between. CDR3: CASSPPYFQETQYF. The CDR3 region has the DNA TGTGCCAGCAGTCCCCCCTACTTCCAAGAGACCCAGTACTTC.

V is TRBV19 and J is TRBJ1-6, with 7 positions matching TRBD1. Germline-derived CDR1 and CDR2 are LNHDA and SQIVND (reference sequence). Unmatched junction bases numbered 8, after V lost 5 bases and J lost 10 bases. The CDR3 consists of 14 residues. CDR3 DNA sequence: TGTGCCAGTAGTCAACAGGGGTCCGGGTCACCCCTCCACTTT. This gives the protein CASSQQGSGSPLHF.

This clone turned up a few times. The chain has TRBV5-1 and TRBJ2-1, with TRBD2 identical over 10 bases. V lost 3 bases, J lost 5 bases, and 5 bases stayed unmatched. The CDR3 is 15 amino acids. The germline gives CDR1 SGHRS, CDR2 YFSETQ. The CDR3 here is CASSWSGGANNEQFF. CDR3 DNA sequence: TGCGCCAGCAGCTGGAGCGGGGGGGCCAACAATGAGCAGTTCTTC.

This clone was counted a few times. The V and J genes are TRBV6-5 and TRBJ2-2, with TRBD2 matching over 13 bases. Germline lookup yields CDR1 MNHEY and CDR2 SVGAGI. The trim removed 6 bases at V and 9 bases at J, leaving 7 bases unmatched. The CDR3 is made up of 15 amino acids. The CDR3 region has the DNA TGTGCCAGCAGGATACTAGCGGGAGGGCTCAGGGAGCTGTTTTTT. Protein: CASRILAGGLRELFF.

The rearrangement joins TRBV30 to TRBJ2-4, with 7 bases that match TRBD2. The trim removed 2 bases at V and 6 bases at J, leaving 10 bases unmatched. Germline CDR1 reads GTSNPN; CDR2 reads SVGIG (reference sequence). CDR3 size: 15 residues. Here the CDR3 reads CAWSTYRDYGNIQYF. The CDR3 DNA sequence: TGTGCCTGGAGTACCTACCGGGACTACGGAAACATTCAGTACTTC.

The chain carries TRBV4-1 and TRBJ1-2; possibly TRBD1 for D (5 bases). The CDR3 has 13 amino acids. Per the germline V gene, CDR1 is MGHRA and CDR2 is YSYEKL. V was clipped by 6 bases and J by 8 bases, with 16 bases between them. As DNA, the CDR3 is TGCGCCAGCAGTGCTACGGGGGTGGGCGGCTACACCTTC. Amino acid sequence: CASSATGVGGYTF.

This chain links TRBV10-3 with TRBJ2-1; TRBD2 matches at 8 bases. Looked up from germline, CDR1 is ENHRY and CDR2 is SYGVKD. Trimming removed 5 bases from V and 0 bases from J; junction bases left unmatched: 3. The CDR3 is 15 residues long. The CDR3 DNA sequence: TGTGCCATCAGTAGCGGGAGCTCCTCCTACAATGAGCAGTTCTTC. Its protein is CAISSGSSSYNEQFF.

The chain recombines TRBV28 with TRBJ1-2, with D maybe TRBD1 (5 bases). The CDR3 runs 13 residues. Germline V lookup: CDR1 MDHEN, CDR2 SYDVKM. V lost 3 bases, J lost 8 bases, and 13 bases lay in between. In nucleotides, the CDR3 is TGTGCCAGCAGTTTTCGGGGGTACGGCGGCTACACCTTC. This gives the protein CASSFRGYGGYTF.

Points on this clone: A read error may account for a junction end that differs from germline. Written as DNA, the CDR3 is TGTGCCAGCAGGGCGGGGCGCACCGATACGCAGTATTTT. Translating it yields CASRAGRTDTQYF. The chain joins TRBV2 to TRBJ2-3; a weak D match, TRBD2 (6 bases). Germline V gene lookup returns CDR1 SNHLY and CDR2 FYNNEI. The CDR3 length is 13 residues.

The J gene is TRBJ1-1, the V gene TRBV2; 7 nucleotides match TRBD1. Germline V lookup: CDR1 SNHLY, CDR2 FYNNEI. V lost 7 bases and J lost 0; bases outside the gene matches: 5. The CDR3 runs 14 residues. The CDR3 sequence: CASILQGLNTEAFF. The CDR3 DNA is TGTGCCAGCATTCTACAGGGGCTGAACACTGAAGCTTTCTTT.

This chain connects TRBV11-2 to TRBJ2-4, with D possibly being TRBD2 (7 bases). CDR3 length: 14 residues. Germline V lookup: CDR1 SGHAT, CDR2 FQNNGV. The germline V and J ends were trimmed by 0 bases and 6 bases, with 9 bases remaining between them. Here the CDR3 reads CASSLEGGANIQYF. CDR3 bases: TGTGCCAGCAGCTTAGAAGGGGGGGCAAACATTCAGTACTTC.

The chain combines TRBV3-1 (or the pseudogene TRBV3-2) with TRBJ2-3; no firm D call. Trimming removed 4 bases at V and 4 bases at J, with 12 bases between. The CDR3 spans 14 residues. The germline V gene encodes CDR1 LGHDT and CDR2 YNNKEL (reference sequence). The CDR3 reads CASSREAGPDTQYF. CDR3 coding DNA: TGTGCCAGCAGCCGAGAGGCAGGTCCAGATACGCAGTATTTT.

The rearrangement uses TRBV12-3 or TRBV12-4 and TRBJ1-2; 7 bases map to TRBD1. Trimming cost V 7 bases and J 4 bases; bases outside gene matches: 6. The CDR3 consists of 13 residues. CDR3: CASTRDSLYGYTF. DNA for the CDR3: TGTGCCAGCACTCGGGACAGCCTCTATGGCTACACCTTC.

V gene TRBV29-1 combines with J gene TRBJ1-2; D gene ambiguous. CDR1 and CDR2 from the germline V gene are SQVTM and ANQGSEA. The CDR3 length is 18 residues. Trimming stripped 3 bases from V and 2 bases from J, with 25 bases between. CDR3 amino acids: CSVEDVFFWESSNYGYTF. DNA of the CDR3: TGCAGCGTTGAGGATGTTTTTTTTTGGGAGTCCTCAAACTATGGCTACACCTTC.

The CDR3 bases are TGTGCCAGCAGTGAACATCAGAAAAGCGCGCAGTACTTC. This sequence encodes CASSEHQKSAQYF. The V gene is TRBV6-1, the J gene TRBJ2-7, with no clear D. The CDR3 sequence is 13 residues long. Germline values: CDR1 MNHNS, CDR2 SASEGT. V was trimmed by 2 bases and J by 9 bases, leaving 14 bases between them.

The chain has TRBV3-1 (or the pseudogene TRBV3-2) and TRBJ2-1; 7 nucleotides match TRBD1. Germline V CDR1 and CDR2: LGHDT, YNNKEL (reference sequence). The CDR3 length is 15 residues. Germline trimming cut 2 bases from V and 6 bases from J; bases unmatched to any gene: 7. CDR3 nucleotides: TGTGCCAGCAGCCAACCGGGACAGAACCCCAATGAGCAGTTCTTC. Translation: CASSQPGQNPNEQFF.

This chain connects TRBV28 to TRBJ1-1; D is undetermined. Germline V gives CDR1 MDHEN, CDR2 SYDVKM. Trimming left V 7 bases short and J 8 bases short, with 11 bases between. This CDR3 spans 11 amino acids. The CDR3 here is CASTSRREAFF. CDR3 DNA sequence: TGTGCCAGCACTTCCAGGAGGGAAGCTTTCTTT.

The CDR3 spells CASSVRDSTDTQYF. The CDR3 DNA reads as TGTGCCAGCAGTGTGCGGGACAGCACAGATACGCAGTATTTT. The chain has TRBV2 and TRBJ2-3; D might be TRBD2 (6 bases). CDR3 size: 14 residues. V gave up 4 bases and J gave up 0 bases, with 8 bases separating them. Germline assignment: CDR1 SNHLY and CDR2 FYNNEI.

J is TRBJ2-2 and V is TRBV10-1; D remains unclear. V was cut by 3 bases and J by 5 bases, with 7 bases left in between. Germline values: CDR1 WNHNN, CDR2 SYGVQD (reference sequence). This CDR3 is 13 amino acids long. CDR3 sequence (DNA): TGCGCCAGCAGTGATATTCGGACCGGGGAGCTGTTTTTT. Its translation is CASSDIRTGELFF.

The genes are TRBV6-5 and TRBJ2-3; TRBD2 matches 7 bases. The V gene end was trimmed by 6 bases and the J gene end by 2 bases; junction bases not matched to a gene: 5. This CDR3 is built from 14 residues. The V gene's germline CDR1 is MNHEY and CDR2 SVGAGI. In DNA form, the CDR3 reads TGTGCCAGCAGGGAGCGGGGCTTCACAGATACGCAGTATTTT. It translates to CASRERGFTDTQYF.